This is a list of T cell receptor beta chains from one sample in a study of blood T cell repertoires in COVID-19. Profiled with immunoSEQ multiplex PCR; TCRdb holds only in-frame clones, not every one. There are around 250,000 clones in the sample; 70% to 90% occur only once, and around 2% lies in the top ten. The sequenced sample consisted of PBMCs or T cells enriched from blood (not recorded which). The receptors stem from a woman aged 50 to 60 who had recovered from COVID-19. Both conserved end residues are part of each CDR3. Fields, in order: V gene, D gene, J gene, CDR3 length, clone size, CDR3 DNA, CDR3 protein. D genes are given only for firm matches. Size tells how often a clone was seen (once, few, many) or the class of an expanded clone, and some rows leave it out.

>TRBV3-1/TRBV3-2|-|TRBJ1-6|15|-
TGTGCCAGCAGCCACGCCGGCTCCTATAATTCACCCCTCCACTTT
CASSHAGSYNSPLHF
>TRBV24-1|-|TRBJ1-5|14|-
TGTGCCACCAGTGATCTCTATAGCAATCAGCCCCAGCATTTT
CATSDLYSNQPQHF
>TRBV11-2|-|TRBJ2-1|13|-
TGTGCCAGCAGCTTAGGAGGTAGCAATGAGCAGTTCTTC
CASSLGGSNEQFF
>TRBV19|TRBD2|TRBJ2-1|19|-
TGTGCCAGTAGTATACGGCGCGGACTAGCGGGAGGGCCGAGGAATGAGCAGTTCTTC
CASSIRRGLAGGPRNEQFF
>TRBV9|-|TRBJ2-1|15|-
TGTGCCAGCAGCCCACCTCTTGGGAGTATGAATGAGCAGTTCTTC
CASSPPLGSMNEQFF
>TRBV19|-|TRBJ1-5|14|once
TGTGCCAGTAGCGACAGGTCCTACAATCAGCCCCAGCATTTT
CASSDRSYNQPQHF
>TRBV13|-|TRBJ2-7|13|-
TGTGCCAGCAGCTTTGGTTCAAGCGACGAGCAGTACTTC
CASSFGSSDEQYF
>TRBV5-1|TRBD2|TRBJ2-4|17|-
TGCGCCAGCAGCTTGGTTCCGGGAGGGCTAGCCAAAAACATTCAGTACTTC
CASSLVPGGLAKNIQYF
>TRBV27|-|TRBJ2-7|14|-
TGTGCCAGCAGTTTATTGGGTTGGAGCCACGAGCAGTACTTC
CASSLLGWSHEQYF
>TRBV3-1/TRBV3-2|-|TRBJ2-4|13|-
TGTGCCAGCAGCCAACAAGGGGAAAACATTCAGTACTTC
CASSQQGENIQYF
>TRBV2|-|TRBJ1-5|13|-
TGTGCCAGCAGTGAATCCAGCGGTCCGCCCCAGCATTTT
CASSESSGPPQHF
>TRBV28|-|TRBJ2-1|12|-
TGTGCCAGCAGTTTATTCGACAATGAGCAGTTCTTC
CASSLFDNEQFF
>TRBV19|-|TRBJ1-3|14|-
TGTGCCAGTAGCCGCCGGGGGGCTGGAAACACCATATATTTT
CASSRRGAGNTIYF
>TRBV7-9|TRBD2|TRBJ2-2|14|-
TGTGCCAGCAGCCTCGGGACTAGCACCGGGGAGCTGTTTTTT
CASSLGTSTGELFF
>TRBV28|TRBD2|TRBJ2-7|15|-
TGTGCCAGCAGTCCCCGGACTAGCGGGAGCCACGAGCAGTACTTC
CASSPRTSGSHEQYF
>TRBV19|-|TRBJ2-1|12|-
TGTGCCAGTAGACCTCAGGGGAATGAGCAGTTCTTC
CASRPQGNEQFF
>TRBV3-1/TRBV3-2|TRBD1|TRBJ2-1|12|-
TGTGCCAGCAGCGGTACAGGGGGTGAGCAGTTCTTC
CASSGTGGEQFF
>TRBV6-5|-|TRBJ2-5|11|-
TGTGCCAGCAGTCGAGAAGAGACCCAGTACTTC
CASSREETQYF
>TRBV7-3|TRBD2|TRBJ2-1|16|-
TGTGCCAGCAGCTTAACCGGGGGGAGCTCCTACAATGAGCAGTTCTTC
CASSLTGGSSYNEQFF
>TRBV23-1|-|TRBJ1-4|17|-
TGCGCCAGCAGCCTCCCAAACCACACAGGGTTTAATGAAAAACTGTTTTTT
CASSLPNHTGFNEKLFF
>TRBV19|TRBD1|TRBJ2-2|16|-
TGTGCCAGTAGAGTAGGGACAGCGTATAACACCGGGGAGCTGTTTTTT
CASRVGTAYNTGELFF
>TRBV19|-|TRBJ2-1|16|-
TGTGCCAGTAGGGCACCGGGACAACCAGCCGGGGATGAGCAGTTCTTC
CASRAPGQPAGDEQFF
>TRBV5-4|-|TRBJ2-2|12|-
TGTGCCAGCAGCTTTCTTGCCGGGGAGCTGTTTTTT
CASSFLAGELFF
>TRBV29-1|-|TRBJ1-1|14|-
TGCAGCGTTGAAGACGACGGGACATTCCATGAAGCTTTCTTT
CSVEDDGTFHEAFF
>TRBV28|-|TRBJ2-6|16|-
TGTGCCAGCACCGTTTCTGCCTACTCTGGGGCCAACGTCCTGACTTTC
CASTVSAYSGANVLTF
>TRBV27|TRBD1|TRBJ2-7|13|-
TGTGCCAGCAGGGACAGGGGACGGTGGGAGCAGTACTTC
CASRDRGRWEQYF
>TRBV3-1/TRBV3-2|TRBD1|TRBJ2-5|16|once
TGTGCCAGCAGCCAAGGGGACAGGGGGGGCGCCAAGACCCAGTACTTC
CASSQGDRGGAKTQYF
>TRBV7-2|TRBD1|TRBJ1-2|16|-
TGTGCCAGCAGCCCCCTGCCGGGACAGGGGGCTGGGGGCTACACCTTC
CASSPLPGQGAGGYTF
>TRBV7-9|-|TRBJ1-5|14|-
TGTGCCAGCAGCTTTGACTATAGCAATCAGCCCCAGCATTTT
CASSFDYSNQPQHF
>TRBV6-5|-|TRBJ2-3|12|-
TGTGCCAGCAGTTCCCCAGGAGATACGCAGTATTTT
CASSSPGDTQYF
>TRBV6-5|-|TRBJ2-7|13|once
TGTGCCAGCAGTCAATTTGAGGGCTACGAGCAGTACTTC
CASSQFEGYEQYF
>TRBV11-2|-|TRBJ1-1|14|-
TGTGCCAGCAACCCAATTGACAGGAACACTGAAGCTTTCTTT
CASNPIDRNTEAFF
>TRBV6-2/TRBV6-3|TRBD1|TRBJ2-7|15|few
TGTGCCAGCAGTTACAAAGGGACAGGCGCCTACGAGCAGTACTTC
CASSYKGTGAYEQYF
>TRBV3-1/TRBV3-2|-|TRBJ2-2|16|-
TGTGCCAGCAGCCAAGGGTCAGGGATTAACACCGGGGAGCTGTTTTTT
CASSQGSGINTGELFF
>TRBV28|TRBD2|TRBJ2-1|19|-
TGTGCCAGCAGTTACTCCCGGGCCCAACTTCGGGGGGCCTACAATGAGCAGTTCTTC
CASSYSRAQLRGAYNEQFF
>TRBV14|-|TRBJ1-1|13|-
TGTGCCAGCAGCCAAGATATGAACACTGAAGCTTTCTTT
CASSQDMNTEAFF
>TRBV5-8|-|TRBJ2-4|14|-
TGTGCCAGCAGCTTCAAGCTAAACAAAAACATTCAGTACTTC
CASSFKLNKNIQYF
>TRBV4-1|TRBD2|TRBJ2-1|14|few
TGCGCCAGCAGCCAAGCATCAGCGGGGTTTGAGCAGTTCTTC
CASSQASAGFEQFF
>TRBV6-4|TRBD1|TRBJ1-5|14|-
TGTGCCAGCAGTGCTCAGGGGGGCAATCAGCCCCAGCATTTT
CASSAQGGNQPQHF
>TRBV5-6|TRBD2|TRBJ2-7|17|-
TGTGCCAGCAGCTTGAAGGAGAAGGCGGGAGTAGTATACGAGCAGTACTTC
CASSLKEKAGVVYEQYF
>TRBV6-1|-|TRBJ1-4|17|-
TGTGCCAGCAGTGAGCGTAGAGGGCTAGGGACTAATGAAAAACTGTTTTTT
CASSERRGLGTNEKLFF
>TRBV7-2|-|TRBJ2-3|12|-
TGTGCCAGCAGTAGCGACGCAGATACGCAGTATTTT
CASSSDADTQYF
>TRBV27|-|TRBJ2-1|14|-
TGTGCCAGCAGTCCGACAAGCTCCTACAATGAGCAGTTCTTC
CASSPTSSYNEQFF
>TRBV28|-|TRBJ2-4|14|-
TGTGCCAGCAGTATTTCGTTAGCCAAAAACATTCAGTACTTC
CASSISLAKNIQYF
>TRBV30|TRBD1|TRBJ2-7|14|-
TGTGCCTGGAGTGCCCAGGGGGTTTGGAACGAGCAGTACTTC
CAWSAQGVWNEQYF
>TRBV6-5|-|TRBJ2-7|12|-
TGTGCCAGCAGTCTATCAGGGTACGAGCAGTACTTC
CASSLSGYEQYF
>TRBV2|TRBD1|TRBJ1-2|11|once
TGTGCCAGCAACCAAGGGGGCGGCTACACCTTC
CASNQGGGYTF
>TRBV2|-|TRBJ1-1|12|-
TGTGCCAGCATGCGGGGGGGCACTGAAGCTTTCTTT
CASMRGGTEAFF
>TRBV4-2|-|TRBJ2-1|23|-
TGTGCCAGCAGCCAAGATGATAAACGCTCGGTTTCGCTTCGCTTAAGCTCCTACAATGAGCAGTTCTTC
CASSQDDKRSVSLRLSSYNEQFF
>TRBV12-5|TRBD2|TRBJ2-3|16|-
TGTGCTAGTGGTTTGGGGTCGGGACTAGCGGGCCCAGCTCAGTATTTT
CASGLGSGLAGPAQYF
>TRBV6-5|-|TRBJ2-7|11|-
TGTGCCAGCGGGGAGTTTACGAGGCAGTACTTC
CASGEFTRQYF
>TRBV5-4|-|TRBJ2-1|15|once
TGTGCCAGCAGCTTGGGCAGGGGAGAGTACAATGAGCAGTTCTTC
CASSLGRGEYNEQFF
>TRBV2|-|TRBJ1-3|15|-
TGTGCCAGCAGACCAACGACAGTCGCCGTAAACACCATATATTTT
CASRPTTVAVNTIYF
>TRBV10-3|TRBD2|TRBJ2-7|15|few
TGTGCCATCACTCCTAGCGGGAGGGCCGGGAACGAGCAGTACTTC
CAITPSGRAGNEQYF
>TRBV28|-|TRBJ1-5|14|once
TGTGCCAGCAGTTCGTTTATACACAATCAGCCCCAGCATTTT
CASSSFIHNQPQHF